Presented here are 23 T cell receptor beta chains from one specimen sequenced in a study of cytomegalovirus exposure and HLA in healthy donors. 60 Vbeta and 13 Jbeta primers were used in PCR. TCRdb keeps only in-frame clones here, not all; method: immunoSEQ multiplex PCR. Of 95,000 to 150,000 clones in the sample, over 65% were seen once. The specimen was PBMCs. The receptors shown here come from a woman aged 40 to 49 in good health and CMV-seropositive.

V usage is TRBV29-1 and J usage is TRBJ2-5; TRBD1 matches at 8 bases. The J call is doubtful: the DNA matches TRBJ2-7 better. This CDR3 comprises 16 residues. In germline, CDR1 is SQVTM, CDR2 ANQGSEA. CDR3 in amino acids: CSVTKDRGFSSYEQYF. CDR3 bases: TGCAGCGTCACCAAAGACAGGGGCTTCAGCTCCTACGAGCAGTACTTC.

The CDR3 DNA reads as TGTGCCCGGTCGGGACAGGGAAATGAAAAACTGTTTTTT. Its translation is CARSGQGNEKLFF. The chain joins TRBV30 to TRBJ1-4, with 9 bases that match TRBD1. CDR3 length: 13 amino acids. V gave up 8 bases and J gave up 5 bases; unmatched junction bases: 6. The germline V gene has CDR1 GTSNPN and CDR2 SVGIG (reference sequence).

The chain joins TRBV18 to TRBJ1-2, with TRBD1 as a possible D gene (6 bases). The CDR3 extends over 15 amino acids. The V end was cut by 0 bases, the J end by 8 bases, with 16 bases between. CDR1 is KGHSH and CDR2 is LQKENI in the germline V gene. Here the CDR3 DNA reads TGTGCCAGCTCACCACCACAAGGGACAAAGAGAGGCTACACCTTC. Its translation is CASSPPQGTKRGYTF.

This clone has only a few counts. This chain links TRBV29-1 with TRBJ2-7; the match to TRBD1 covers 7 bases. J lost 9 bases, V lost 5 bases, and 16 bases had no gene match. CDR3 length equals 14 residues. Germline assignment: CDR1 SQVTM and CDR2 ANQGSEA. CDR3 region: CSVQSGTEQTRQYF. In DNA form, the CDR3 reads TGCAGCGTTCAGTCTGGGACAGAACAAACAAGGCAGTACTTC.

The J gene is TRBJ1-1, the V gene TRBV28; tentative D call: TRBD1 (6 bases). The CDR3 has 11 amino acids. Between the trimmed V and J ends, which lost 11 bases and 4 bases, there was a span of 11 bases. The V gene's germline CDR1 is MDHEN and CDR2 SYDVKM. CDR3 loop: CAVTGSTEAFF. In DNA, the CDR3 is TGTGCCGTAACAGGGAGCACTGAAGCTTTCTTT.

This clone came up a few times. The chain links TRBV9 to TRBJ2-3, with TRBD2 matching over 9 bases. Germline V gene lookup returns CDR1 SGDLS and CDR2 YYNGEE. J lost 6 bases, V lost 4 bases, and 6 bases had no gene match. The CDR3 totals 14 residues. CDR3 nucleotides: TGTGCCAGCAGCTCGGGACTAGCTGGGGATACGCAGTATTTT. This translates into CASSSGLAGDTQYF.

This clone was observed a handful of times. The V and J genes are TRBV7-6 and TRBJ2-5; D possibly corresponds to TRBD2 (5 bases). V was trimmed by 1 base and J by 1 base, leaving 10 bases between them. CDR1 and CDR2 from the germline V gene are SGHVS and FNYEAQ. The CDR3 loop spans 15 amino acids. For the CDR3, the DNA is TGTGCCAGCAGCTTAGGTCACGGGGTCCAAGAGACCCAGTACTTC. This gives the protein CASSLGHGVQETQYF.

This clone has a count of ten or more. This chain uses TRBV14 with TRBJ1-2, with no clear D. The germline V and J ends were trimmed by 4 bases and 7 bases, with 10 bases remaining between them. The CDR3 is made up of 12 amino acids. Germline V gives CDR1 SGHDN, CDR2 FVKESK. CDR3 nucleotide sequence: TGTGCCAGCAGCCCCCTCGGGTTTGGCTACACCTTC. Protein: CASSPLGFGYTF.

The rearrangement uses TRBV5-1 and TRBJ2-7; 8 bases align to TRBD1. Trimming at V came to 3 bases and at J to 2 bases, leaving 7 bases not matched to a gene. The CDR3 length is 15 residues. Germline V gene lookup returns CDR1 SGHRS and CDR2 YFSETQ. The CDR3 nucleotides are TGCGCCAGCAGCTCCTCGGGACAGGTCCCCTACGAGCAGTACTTC. The encoded protein is CASSSSGQVPYEQYF.

This clone was detected only a few times. The chain links TRBV15 to TRBJ2-2; TRBD2 aligns across 8 bases. This CDR3 is built from 19 residues. The germline V gene has CDR1 LNHNV and CDR2 YYDKDF (reference sequence). Germline trimming cut 0 bases from V and 1 base from J; bases unmatched to any gene: 10. In nucleotides, the CDR3 is TGTGCCACCAGCAGAGATTGGCGAAAGCGGGGGCAGAACACCGGGGAGCTGTTTTTT. Translation gives CATSRDWRKRGQNTGELFF.

This chain connects TRBV7-8 to TRBJ1-2; TRBD1 might be the D (5 bases). V was clipped by 2 bases and J by 0 bases, with 10 bases between them. The germline V gene has CDR1 SGHVS and CDR2 FQNEAQ. The CDR3 contains 15 residues. CDR3 amino acids: CASSLYDSSNYGYTF. CDR3 nucleotide sequence: TGTGCCAGCAGCTTATATGACAGTTCTAACTATGGCTACACCTTC.

This chain joins TRBV7-2 and TRBJ2-1, with 12 bases that match TRBD2. Unmatched junction bases numbered 4, after V lost 5 bases and J lost 2 bases. The germline gives CDR1 SGHTA, CDR2 FQGNSA. This CDR3 contains 16 residues. This chain's CDR3 is CASSPRTSGTYNEQFF. CDR3 coding DNA: TGTGCCAGCAGCCCCCGGACTAGCGGGACCTACAATGAGCAGTTCTTC.

In nucleotides, the CDR3 is TGTGCCAGCAGCTTGGGAGGGTTCGGGGGAACGCCTGAAGCTTTCTTT. Its protein is CASSLGGFGGTPEAFF. The V gene is TRBV5-4, the J gene TRBJ1-1; a possible D gene is TRBD1 (5 bases). There are 16 residues in the CDR3. Germline CDR1 is SGHNT and CDR2 is YYREEE (reference sequence). V was trimmed by 0 bases and J by 6 bases, leaving 18 bases between them. Variable domain in full (rest from reference TRBV5-4 and TRBJ1-1): ETGVTQSPTHLIKTRGQQVTLRCSSQSGHNTVSWYQQALGQGPQFIFQYYREEENGRGNFPPRFSGLQFPNYSSELNVNALELDDSALYLCASSLGGFGGTPEAFFGQGTRLTVV.

A few counts support this clone. The V and J genes are TRBV11-3 and TRBJ2-5; 13 bases fit TRBD2. CDR3 length equals 18 residues. Germline lookup yields CDR1 SGHNT and CDR2 YENEEA. The J segment lost 3 bases and the V segment lost 1 base, leaving 8 bases of the junction unmatched. In DNA, the CDR3 is TGTGCCAGCAGCTTAGGCGGGACTAGCGGGATTCGAGAAGAGACCCAGTACTTC. Protein sequence: CASSLGGTSGIREETQYF.

This chain uses TRBV19 with TRBJ2-3; 8 bases are a match to TRBD1. This CDR3 has 15 amino acids. The V gene end was trimmed by 9 bases and the J gene end by 0 bases; junction bases not matched to a gene: 8. Germline CDR1 and CDR2: LNHDA and SQIVND (reference sequence). The CDR3 DNA reads as TGTGCCAGCACAAGACAGGGGACTAGCACAGATACGCAGTATTTT. Translated: CASTRQGTSTDTQYF.

This chain joins TRBV19 and TRBJ2-7; 7 bases are a match to TRBD1. The germline CDR1 and CDR2 sequences are LNHDA and SQIVND (reference sequence). Trimming removed 4 bases from V and 3 bases from J; junction bases left unmatched: 9. The CDR3 totals 15 residues. The CDR3 spells CASSTPGQHLYEQYF. CDR3 nucleotides: TGTGCCAGTAGTACCCCGGGACAGCATCTCTACGAGCAGTACTTC.

This chain connects TRBV11-1 to TRBJ2-3, with 7 bases fitting TRBD1. This CDR3 comprises 18 residues. V gave up 5 bases and J gave up 4 bases; unmatched junction bases: 18. Germline V gene data show CDR1 as SGHAT and CDR2 as FQDESV (reference sequence). The CDR3 is CASSSNPTTGIGADTQYF. CDR3 nucleotide sequence: TGTGCCAGCAGCAGTAATCCTACGACAGGGATCGGGGCAGATACGCAGTATTTT.

V usage is TRBV7-6 and J usage is TRBJ2-7, with TRBD2 matching 16 bases. Germline CDR1 SGHVS, CDR2 FNYEAQ. CDR3 size: 17 residues. V shed 4 bases, J shed 7 bases, and the junction held 10 bases outside the gene matches. The CDR3 coding sequence is TGTGCCAGCAGCTCTACAACCGGGACTAGCGGGAGGGGGGAGCAGTACTTC. This translates into CASSSTTGTSGRGEQYF. Using reference TRBV7-6 and TRBJ2-7 for the parts outside the CDR3, the full variable domain is GAGVSQSPRYKVTKRGQDVALRCDPISGHVSLYWYRQALGQGPEFLTYFNYEAQQDKSGLPNDRFSAERPEGSISTLTIQRTEQRDSAMYRCASSSTTGTSGRGEQYFGPGTRLTVT.

This chain links TRBV6-6 with TRBJ2-5, with 10 bases aligning to TRBD2. Germline CDR1 is MNHNY and CDR2 is SVGAGI (reference sequence). The CDR3 covers 13 residues. J lost 5 bases, V lost 7 bases, and 4 bases had no gene match. CDR3 residues: CASKIAGGETQYF. Here the CDR3 DNA reads TGTGCCAGCAAGATAGCGGGAGGTGAGACCCAGTACTTC.

This clone has a handful of counts. The chain combines TRBV30 with TRBJ2-3; TRBD2 agrees at 7 bases. The trim removed 4 bases at V and 1 base at J, leaving 11 bases unmatched. Germline CDR1 is GTSNPN and CDR2 is SVGIG (reference sequence). This CDR3 spans 16 amino acids. The CDR3 region has the DNA TGTGCCTGGACGGTTAAGCGGGAAGGGGGCACAGATACGCAGTATTTT. This codes for CAWTVKREGGTDTQYF.

The chain recombines TRBV28 with TRBJ1-2, with TRBD1 matching 8 bases. This CDR3 contains 15 residues. Germline V CDR1 and CDR2: MDHEN, SYDVKM. With 4 bases clipped from V and 4 bases from J, the junction kept 8 bases outside the gene matches. This chain's CDR3 is CASSSGQGGTYGYTF. CDR3 bases: TGTGCCAGCAGTTCAGGACAGGGCGGGACCTATGGCTACACCTTC.

The chain uses TRBV7-8 and TRBJ2-5, with D unresolved. The CDR3 is 14 residues long. The germline V and J ends were trimmed by 1 base and 2 bases, with 8 bases remaining between them. Germline loops: CDR1 SGHVS, CDR2 FQNEAQ. CDR3 amino acids: CASSLGATQETQYF. DNA for the CDR3: TGTGCCAGCAGCTTAGGGGCTACTCAAGAGACCCAGTACTTC.

This clone was recorded a few times. A read error may account for a junction end that differs from germline. The rearrangement joins TRBV5-8 to TRBJ1-2, with a weak D call TRBD1 (6 bases). CDR3 length: 14 residues. Germline V gives CDR1 SGHTS, CDR2 YDEGEE. The CDR3 DNA follows: TGTGCCAGCAGCTTGGGTGAGACAGGCTCCCTCTTTTCCTTC. This encodes CASSLGETGSLFSF.